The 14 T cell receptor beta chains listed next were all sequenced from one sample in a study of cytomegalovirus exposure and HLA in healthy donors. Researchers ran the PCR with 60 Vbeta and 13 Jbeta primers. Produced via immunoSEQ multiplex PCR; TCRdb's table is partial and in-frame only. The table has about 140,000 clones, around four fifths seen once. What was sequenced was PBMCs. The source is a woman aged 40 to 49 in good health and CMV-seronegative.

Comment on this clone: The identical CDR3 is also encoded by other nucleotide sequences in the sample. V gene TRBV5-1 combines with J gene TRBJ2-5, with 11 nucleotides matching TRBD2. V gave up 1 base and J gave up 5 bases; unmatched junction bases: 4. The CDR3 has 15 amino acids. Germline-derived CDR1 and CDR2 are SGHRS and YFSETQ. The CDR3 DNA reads TGCGCCAGCAGCTTGACTAGCGGGAGTGGGGAGACCCAGTACTTC. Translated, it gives CASSLTSGSGETQYF.

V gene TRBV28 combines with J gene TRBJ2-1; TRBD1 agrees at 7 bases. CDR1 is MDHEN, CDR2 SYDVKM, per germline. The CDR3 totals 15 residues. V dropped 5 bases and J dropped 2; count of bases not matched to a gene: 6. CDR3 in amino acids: CASSLGTAAYNEQFF. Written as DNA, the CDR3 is TGTGCCAGCAGTCTGGGGACAGCTGCCTACAATGAGCAGTTCTTC.

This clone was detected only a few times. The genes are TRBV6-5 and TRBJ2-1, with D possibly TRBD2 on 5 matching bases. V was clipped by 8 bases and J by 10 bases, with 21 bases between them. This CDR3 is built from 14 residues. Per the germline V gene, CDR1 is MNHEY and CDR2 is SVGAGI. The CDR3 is CASQIGPGVDEQFF. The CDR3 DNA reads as TGTGCCAGCCAAATAGGCCCCGGGGTAGACGAGCAGTTCTTC.

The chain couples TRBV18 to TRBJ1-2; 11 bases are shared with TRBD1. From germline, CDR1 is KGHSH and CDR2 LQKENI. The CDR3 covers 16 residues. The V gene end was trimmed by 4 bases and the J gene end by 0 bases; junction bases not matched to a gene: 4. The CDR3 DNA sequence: TGTGCCAGCTCACGGACAGGGGGCTTAGCTAACTATGGCTACACCTTC. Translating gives CASSRTGGLANYGYTF.

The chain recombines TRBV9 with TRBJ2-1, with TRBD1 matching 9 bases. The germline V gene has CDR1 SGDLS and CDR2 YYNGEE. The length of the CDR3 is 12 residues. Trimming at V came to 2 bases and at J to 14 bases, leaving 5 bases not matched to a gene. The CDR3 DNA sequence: TGTGCCAGCAGCGTTGGTGGGACAGGGAAGTTCTTC. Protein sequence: CASSVGGTGKFF. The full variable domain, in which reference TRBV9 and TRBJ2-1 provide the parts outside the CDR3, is DSGVTQTPKHLITATGQRVTLRCSPRSGDLSVYWYQQSLDQGLQFLIQYYNGEERAKGNILERFSAQQFPDLHSELNLSSLELGDSALYFCASSVGGTGKFFGPGTRLTVL.

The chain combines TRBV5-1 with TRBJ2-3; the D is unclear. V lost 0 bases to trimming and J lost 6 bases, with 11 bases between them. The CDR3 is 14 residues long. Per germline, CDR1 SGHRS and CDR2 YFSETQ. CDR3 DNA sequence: TGCGCCAGCAGCTTGGTGCCAGGATCGGATACGCAGTATTTT. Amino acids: CASSLVPGSDTQYF.

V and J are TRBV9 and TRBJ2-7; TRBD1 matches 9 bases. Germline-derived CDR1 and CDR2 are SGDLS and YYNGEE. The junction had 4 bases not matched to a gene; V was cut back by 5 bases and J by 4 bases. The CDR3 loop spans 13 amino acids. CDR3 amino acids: CASSLGQGYEQYF. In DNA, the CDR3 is TGTGCCAGCAGTCTGGGACAGGGTTACGAGCAGTACTTC.

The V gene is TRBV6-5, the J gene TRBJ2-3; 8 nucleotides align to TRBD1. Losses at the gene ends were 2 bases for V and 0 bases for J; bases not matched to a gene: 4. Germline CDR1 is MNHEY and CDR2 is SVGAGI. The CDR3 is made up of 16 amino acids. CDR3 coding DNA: TGTGCCAGCAGTTACCGCGGACAGGGTAGCACAGATACGCAGTATTTT. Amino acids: CASSYRGQGSTDTQYF.

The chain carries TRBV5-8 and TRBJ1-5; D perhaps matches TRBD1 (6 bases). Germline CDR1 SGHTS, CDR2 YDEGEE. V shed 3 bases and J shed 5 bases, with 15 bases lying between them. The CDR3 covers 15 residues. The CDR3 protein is CASSSGQLLHQPQHF. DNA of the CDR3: TGTGCCAGCAGCTCTGGACAGCTCCTCCATCAGCCCCAGCATTTT. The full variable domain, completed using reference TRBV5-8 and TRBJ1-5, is EAGVTQSPTHLIKTRGQQATLRCSPISGHTSVYWYQQALGLGLQFLLWYDEGEERNRGNFPPRFSGRQFPNYSSELNVNALELEDSALYLCASSSGQLLHQPQHFGDGTRLSIL.

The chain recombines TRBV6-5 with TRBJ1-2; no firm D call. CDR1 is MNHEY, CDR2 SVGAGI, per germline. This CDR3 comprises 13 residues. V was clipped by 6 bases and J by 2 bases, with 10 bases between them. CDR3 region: CASSLTANYGYTF. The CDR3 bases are TGTGCCAGCAGCCTAACAGCAAACTATGGCTACACCTTC.

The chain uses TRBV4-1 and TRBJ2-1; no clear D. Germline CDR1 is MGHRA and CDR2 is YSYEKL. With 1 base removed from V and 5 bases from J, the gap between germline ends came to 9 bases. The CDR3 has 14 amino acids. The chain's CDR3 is CASSQVIGNNEQFF. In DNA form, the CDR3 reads TGCGCCAGCAGCCAAGTAATCGGTAACAATGAGCAGTTCTTC.

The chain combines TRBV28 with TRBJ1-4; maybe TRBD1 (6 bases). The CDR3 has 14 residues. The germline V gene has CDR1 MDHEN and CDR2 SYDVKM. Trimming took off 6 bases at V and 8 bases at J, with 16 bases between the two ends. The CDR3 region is CASRSNRAEEKLFF. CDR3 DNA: TGTGCCAGCAGGTCAAACAGGGCCGAGGAAAAACTGTTTTTT.

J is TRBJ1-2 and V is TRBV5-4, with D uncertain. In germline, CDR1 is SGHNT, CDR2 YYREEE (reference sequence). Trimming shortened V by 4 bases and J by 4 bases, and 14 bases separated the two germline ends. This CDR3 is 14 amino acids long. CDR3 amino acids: CASSRGGQTYGYTF. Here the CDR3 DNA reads TGTGCCAGCAGCCGGGGAGGCCAAACCTATGGCTACACCTTC.

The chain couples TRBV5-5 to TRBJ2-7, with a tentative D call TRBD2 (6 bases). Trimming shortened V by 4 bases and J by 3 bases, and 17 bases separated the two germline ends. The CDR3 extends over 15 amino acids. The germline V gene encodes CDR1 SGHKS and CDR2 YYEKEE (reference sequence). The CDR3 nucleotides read TGTGCCAGCAGCCGGTCCTGGGGGGAGTTCTACGAGCAGTACTTC. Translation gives CASSRSWGEFYEQYF.